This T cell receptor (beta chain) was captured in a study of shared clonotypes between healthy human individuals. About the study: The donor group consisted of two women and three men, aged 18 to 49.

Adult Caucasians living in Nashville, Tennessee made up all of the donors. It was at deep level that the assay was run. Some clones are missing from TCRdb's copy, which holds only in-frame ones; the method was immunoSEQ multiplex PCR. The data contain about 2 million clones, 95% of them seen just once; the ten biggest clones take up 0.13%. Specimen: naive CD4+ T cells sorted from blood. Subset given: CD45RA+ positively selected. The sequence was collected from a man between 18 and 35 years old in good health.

This CDR3 reads CASRRTGGHYEQYF. As DNA, the CDR3 is TGTGCCAGCAGAAGGACAGGGGGACATTACGAGCAGTACTTC. The rearrangement uses TRBV28 and TRBJ2-7, with 10 nucleotides matching TRBD1. The length of the CDR3 is 14 residues. Trimming took 6 bases from V and 4 from J; bases not matched to a gene: 6. The germline CDR1 and CDR2 sequences are MDHEN and SYDVKM.